The sample holds one count of the clone carrying this T cell receptor beta chain. Its antigen is unidentified. The PCR ran on 60 Vbeta and 13 Jbeta primers. Source study methods: A follow-up analysis tallied around 80 million unique TCR beta chains, roughly 10 million shared. Clones were sequenced by immunoSEQ multiplex PCR, and TCRdb holds only the in-frame ones, with some missing. The V and J calls and clone size were taken over from that table, and D and trimming were inferred from the DNA. The sample has approximately 110,000 clones, less than 80% seen once; the top ten hold roughly 2%. The data belong to a study of cytomegalovirus exposure and HLA in healthy donors. Notes on the study in general: The study had only CMV serostatus as immune exposure information. Despite most TCR sequences being rare, some public TCRs occurred in many donors.

This CDR3 is built from 17 residues. Germline assignment: CDR1 LNHDA and CDR2 SQIVND (reference sequence). V lost 1 base and J lost 0, with 15 bases in between. This TCR derives from a man aged 50-60 years in good health and CMV-seronegative. The sample was PBMCs. The V call is TRBV19, the J call TRBJ2-5; TRBD2 might be the D (6 bases). CDR3: CASSIGPGLTYQETQYF. CDR3 DNA sequence: TGTGCCAGTAGTATAGGTCCGGGACTGACGTACCAAGAGACCCAGTACTTC. The complete variable domain, with remaining parts taken from reference TRBV19 and TRBJ2-5, reads DGGITQSPKYLFRKEGQNVTLSCEQNLNHDAMYWYRQDPGQGLRLIYYSQIVNDFQKGDIAEGYSVSREKKESFPLTVTSAQKNPTAFYLCASSIGPGLTYQETQYFGPGTRLLVL.